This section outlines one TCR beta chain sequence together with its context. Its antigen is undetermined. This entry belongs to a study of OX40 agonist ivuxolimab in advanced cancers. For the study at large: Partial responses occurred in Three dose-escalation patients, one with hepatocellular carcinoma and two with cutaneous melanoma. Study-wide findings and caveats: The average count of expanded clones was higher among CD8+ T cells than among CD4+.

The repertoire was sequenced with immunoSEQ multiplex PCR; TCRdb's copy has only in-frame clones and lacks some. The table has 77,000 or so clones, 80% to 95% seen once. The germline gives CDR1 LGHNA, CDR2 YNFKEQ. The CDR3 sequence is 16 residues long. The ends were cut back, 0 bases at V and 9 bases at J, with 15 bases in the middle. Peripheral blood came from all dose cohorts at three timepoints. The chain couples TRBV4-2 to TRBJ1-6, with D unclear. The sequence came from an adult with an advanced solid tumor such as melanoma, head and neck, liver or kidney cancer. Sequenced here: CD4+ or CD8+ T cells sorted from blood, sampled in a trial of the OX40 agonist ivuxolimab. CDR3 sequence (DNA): TGTGCCAGCAGCCAAGATCGGGCAGCCGTGGGTTCACCCCTCCACTTT. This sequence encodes CASSQDRAAVGSPLHF.